This T cell receptor beta chain was identified during a study of T-cell memory formation after mild COVID-19. Broader study findings: Mainly in CM and EM were contracting CD4+ clones; CD8+ were in EMRA. Clones contracting over day 15 to 85 were CD4/CD8 balanced, with later expanders leaning CD4+. Among clones peaking at day 37 in the second wave, SARS-CoV-2 specificity remained unconfirmed.

Only a few counts were recorded for this clonotype. Its antigen is unidentified. The V gene's germline CDR1 is SGHAT and CDR2 FQNNGV. V was clipped by 5 bases and J by 2 bases, with 12 bases between them. This CDR3 is 15 amino acids long. Constant-segment primers were used for 5'RACE, and the resulting TCR alpha and TCR beta cDNA libraries carried sample barcodes and UMIs. TCRdb passed the 5' RACE reads through MiXCR, listing each CDR3 protein once. The sample contains approximately 230,000 distinct CDR3 sequences, about 15% of which appear only once. Sequenced input: PBMCs or a T cell subset sorted from them (not recorded which). The rearrangement links TRBV11-2 to TRBJ2-2; TRBD1 is a possible D gene (6 bases). The TCR comes from a man younger than 35 who had mild COVID-19 (a few samples of this study predate the infection). Cell type and time point are not known. The CDR3 nucleotides are TGTGCCAGCAGCCAGGACAGACCTAACACCGGGGAGCTGTTTTTT. Its protein is CASSQDRPNTGELFF. Supplemented by reference TRBV11-2 and TRBJ2-2, the full variable domain reads EAGVAQSPRYKIIEKRQSVAFWCNPISGHATLYWYQQILGQGPKLLIQFQNNGVVDDSQLPKDRFSAERLKGVDSTLKIQPAKLEDSAVYLCASSQDRPNTGELFFGEGSRLTVL.